One sample yielded the 14 T cell receptor beta chains listed below, sequenced in a study of blood T cell repertoires in COVID-19 (dated by TCRdb to 2020 to 2021). Library generation was performed with the immunoSEQ multiplex PCR assay. TCRdb stores this immuneACCESS table with in-frame sequences only. Part of the clones is absent; in the studies checked, under half of the shortfall reflects unresolved V genes, and no reason is known for the rest. This sample is represented by about 140,000 clones; about 80% of them were singletons. The ten largest make up 5.5% to 7% of the sample. Source material: peripheral blood. Every receptor here comes from a human donor in a cohort sampled during active COVID-19.

The CDR3 DNA sequence: TGCGCCAGCAGCTTGGCAGGCCTAGCGGGTAGTAGCGCAGATACGCAGTATTTT. Translating it yields CASSLAGLAGSSADTQYF. The rearrangement links TRBV5-1 to TRBJ2-3; 8 bases fit TRBD2. The germline gives CDR1 SGHRS, CDR2 YFSETQ. This CDR3 has 18 amino acids. The V gene end was trimmed by 0 bases and the J gene end by 4 bases; junction bases not matched to a gene: 13.

The chain combines TRBV14 with TRBJ2-1, with D possibly TRBD1 on 6 matching bases. Trimming removed 2 bases at V and 2 bases at J, with 10 bases between. Germline CDR1 and CDR2: SGHDN and FVKESK. The CDR3 sequence is 15 residues long. DNA of the CDR3: TGTGCCAGCAGCCAATTACAGGGACCCTACAATGAGCAGTTCTTC. It yields the protein CASSQLQGPYNEQFF.

This chain connects TRBV28 to TRBJ1-5; 9 positions match TRBD1. The CDR3 has 16 residues. Germline CDR1 is MDHEN and CDR2 is SYDVKM. V lost 7 bases to trimming and J lost 7 bases; unmatched junction nucleotides: 14. The CDR3 region is CASKAGQGSSGQPQHF. CDR3 bases: TGTGCCAGCAAAGCGGGACAGGGAAGTTCAGGACAGCCCCAGCATTTT.

J is TRBJ1-2 and V is TRBV5-1; 8 bases line up with TRBD1. CDR3 size: 13 residues. The ends lost 5 bases at V and 4 bases at J; junction bases unmatched: 4. Germline V CDR1 and CDR2: SGHRS, YFSETQ. The CDR3 nucleotides read TGCGCCAGCAGATCCGGGACAGGCTATGGCTACACCTTC. As protein: CASRSGTGYGYTF.

The chain uses TRBV4-1 and TRBJ2-7; perhaps TRBD2 as D (6 bases). CDR1 and CDR2 (germline): MGHRA, YSYEKL. V was pared by 0 bases and J by 5 bases, with 14 bases between. The CDR3 spans 15 residues. In DNA, the CDR3 is TGCGCCAGCAGCCAAGACTCGGGACTCCCCAACGAGCAGTACTTC. This gives the protein CASSQDSGLPNEQYF.

The CDR3 region has the DNA TGTGCCAGTAGTATAGCACAGATTAATCAGCCCCAGCATTTT. Protein product: CASSIAQINQPQHF. The J gene is TRBJ1-5, the V gene TRBV19; no firm D call. Trimming removed 1 base at V and 4 bases at J, with 8 bases between. Germline values: CDR1 LNHDA, CDR2 SQIVND (reference sequence). The CDR3 length is 14 residues. Full variable domain (rest looked up from reference TRBV19 and TRBJ1-5): DGGITQSPKYLFRKEGQNVTLSCEQNLNHDAMYWYRQDPGQGLRLIYYSQIVNDFQKGDIAEGYSVSREKKESFPLTVTSAQKNPTAFYLCASSIAQINQPQHFGDGTRLSIL.

The chain uses TRBV4-3 and TRBJ1-6; D is unclear. This CDR3 is built from 14 residues. CDR1 is LGHNA and CDR2 is YSLEER in the germline V gene. V shed 1 base and J shed 7 bases, with 8 bases lying between them. DNA of the CDR3: TGCGCCAGCAGCCAAGGACTGGAGAATTCACCCCTCCACTTT. Residues: CASSQGLENSPLHF.

This chain uses TRBV2 with TRBJ2-5, with 8 bases matching TRBD2. Germline values: CDR1 SNHLY, CDR2 FYNNEI. V lost 0 bases, J lost 4 bases, and 4 bases stayed unmatched. This CDR3 has 15 residues. The CDR3 sequence: CASSEAPGLAETQYF. CDR3 nucleotide sequence: TGTGCCAGCAGTGAAGCGCCAGGACTAGCAGAGACCCAGTACTTC.

J is TRBJ1-2 and V is TRBV4-3; weak D call: TRBD1 (6 bases). The V end lost 4 bases, the J end lost 7 bases, and 19 bases lay between the germline ends. The V gene's germline CDR1 is LGHNA and CDR2 YSLEER. CDR3 length equals 15 residues. The CDR3 loop is CASSPDVGAASGYTF. CDR3 nucleotides: TGCGCCAGCAGCCCGGATGTGGGGGCTGCTTCTGGCTACACCTTC.

This clone is a singleton in its sample. The V and J genes are TRBV30 and TRBJ2-3; tentatively, D is TRBD2 (5 bases). Germline loops: CDR1 GTSNPN, CDR2 SVGIG (reference sequence). Trimming shortened V by 3 bases and J by 0 bases, and 7 bases separated the two germline ends. The CDR3 runs 13 residues. The CDR3 sequence is CAWSTGSTDTQYF. Written as DNA, the CDR3 is TGTGCCTGGAGCACGGGGAGCACAGATACGCAGTATTTT.

The chain joins TRBV2 to TRBJ2-3, with TRBD1 identical over 7 bases. This CDR3 contains 16 residues. In germline, CDR1 is SNHLY, CDR2 FYNNEI. V dropped 8 bases and J dropped 0; count of bases not matched to a gene: 11. The CDR3 spells CASGQGVLSSTDTQYF. For the CDR3, the DNA is TGTGCCAGCGGGCAGGGGGTCTTATCTAGCACAGATACGCAGTATTTT.

V and J are TRBV28 and TRBJ1-2, with 7 positions matching TRBD1. The CDR3 runs to 12 residues. CDR1 is MDHEN and CDR2 is SYDVKM in the germline V gene. V shed 7 bases and J 4 bases; nucleotides not matched to a gene: 3. DNA of the CDR3: TGTGCCAGCAAAACAGGGGTCTATGGCTACACCTTC. Translation: CASKTGVYGYTF.

A single count supports this clone. This rearrangement joins TRBV6-5 to TRBJ2-1, with a weak D call TRBD2 (5 bases). Trimming took off 10 bases at V and 2 bases at J, with 15 bases between the two ends. Germline V lookup: CDR1 MNHEY, CDR2 SVGAGI. The CDR3 is made up of 14 amino acids. This chain's CDR3 is CAMQDSHAYNEQFF. CDR3 sequence (DNA): TGTGCCATGCAGGACTCCCATGCCTACAATGAGCAGTTCTTC.

This clone was detected only a few times. The chain employs TRBV5-4 and TRBJ1-3, with D possibly TRBD1 on 5 matching bases. Per the germline V gene, CDR1 is SGHNT and CDR2 is YYREEE (reference sequence). Trimming took off 1 base at V and 0 bases at J, with 14 bases between the two ends. The length of the CDR3 is 17 residues. The DNA of the CDR3 is TGTGCCAGCAGCTTGCCAACCGGGGGGAGCTCTGGAAACACCATATATTTT. It is translated as CASSLPTGGSSGNTIYF.